This TCR beta chain is from a study of cytomegalovirus exposure and HLA in healthy donors. Study conclusions and caveats: A reported reduction in N-insertions relative to the roughly 700-donor mean was seen in an Asian-associated ancestry cluster in a later analysis. Rarity held for most TCR sequences, but there were some public TCRs that occurred in many donors.

The study ran its PCR with 60 Vbeta and 13 Jbeta primers. The protocol was immunoSEQ multiplex PCR, while the TCRdb copy is restricted to in-frame clones and leaves out a portion. The data hold tens of thousands of clones, with 63% observed a single time. The CDR3 runs 16 residues. The junction had 11 bases not matched to a gene; V was cut back by 4 bases and J by 2 bases. From germline, CDR1 is GTSNPN and CDR2 SVGIG (reference sequence). This clone was seen just once. Its antigen is currently unknown. The sample comprised PBMCs. The source of this sequence is a woman in her thirties or forties in good health and CMV-seropositive. V is TRBV30 and J is TRBJ2-5, with TRBD1 identical over 9 bases. The CDR3 DNA reads TGTGCCTGGAAGAGGGGGACAGGGCGGATACAAGAGACCCAGTACTTC. Amino acid sequence: CAWKRGTGRIQETQYF.